This T cell receptor (beta chain) emerged from a study of T cells after posttransplantation cyclophosphamide. This CDR3 contains 14 residues. Germline V gene lookup returns CDR1 SGHNT and CDR2 YYREEE (reference sequence). Overall study results and limits: Donor CD8+ memory clones often dominated recipient blood repertoires at later times. TRB clonality was highly associated with recipient CMV seropositivity and reactivation.

The data were produced by immunoSEQ multiplex PCR, yet TCRdb's version contains in-frame clones alone and is incomplete. The sample holds 2,000 to 2,500 clones, under 85% seen once. To note about this clone: The antigen is undetermined. At one end, the junction sequence differs from germline, possibly due to a read error. The sample holds other DNA sequences that translate to the same CDR3.

A marrow graft followed busulfan-fludarabine conditioning, with cyclophosphamide on days +3 and +4. The sequence derives from a male patient younger than 45 who received an allogeneic stem cell transplant from a related donor, was CMV-positive, and had no GVHD. The graft donor may account for some of the T cells. This chain uses TRBV5-4 with TRBJ2-1; a possible D gene is TRBD2 (6 bases). The sequences come from CD8+ T cells sorted from PBMCs, collected roughly 250 days after a stem cell transplant with posttransplant cyclophosphamide. Written as DNA, the CDR3 is TGCGCCAGCAGCCAAGGGGAGGAGGGCAATGAGCAGTTCTTC. It encodes CASSQGEEGNEQFF.